The T cell receptor (beta chain) under discussion was sequenced for a study of blood T cell repertoires in COVID-19. As for the study in general: The United States, Italy and Spain provided the acute and convalescent COVID-19 samples. In each case, the material was cDNA or gDNA derived from T cells, B-cell-depleted T cells, or PBMCs.

In the authors' methods: Reference gene primer amplification gave nucleated cell count estimates. Assay used: immunoSEQ multiplex PCR; TCRdb lists only in-frame clones, some missing. V, J and clone size are taken as reported in that table, and D and trimming were inferred from the DNA itself. This sample has more than 150,000 clones, with roughly 88% found just once. The germline V gene encodes CDR1 SGDLS and CDR2 YYNGEE. CDR3 length: 16 amino acids. The junction had 6 bases not matched to a gene; V was cut back by 0 bases and J by 3 bases. Sequences were obtained from peripheral blood. The clonotype was recovered from a woman aged 55-69 years with acute or convalescent COVID-19. This chain uses TRBV9 with TRBJ2-5, with 9 bases matching TRBD1. The CDR3 reads CASSVDETGGKETQYF. As DNA, the CDR3 is TGTGCCAGCAGCGTAGATGAGACAGGGGGTAAAGAGACCCAGTACTTC.